Detailed here is one T cell receptor (beta chain). Its antigen is undetermined. Germline values: CDR1 SGHRS, CDR2 YFSETQ. The CDR3 is 14 residues long. Trimming took 2 bases from V and 4 from J; bases not matched to a gene: 2. The study reverse transcribed the entire isolated RNA, so it sequenced expressed TCRB transcripts. Repertoires were generated with immunoSEQ multiplex PCR, while TCRdb's copy carries only in-frame clones and drops some. The sample records about 160,000 clones, around 7.8% being singletons. This record belongs to a study of beta chain features in type 1 diabetes. Whole-study context: Patients were similar to healthy donors in age and gender (as well as in cell yields). Findings of the study overall: VDJ junctions from type 1 diabetes patients carried fewer insertions and larger deletions. Shorter TCRB CDR3s, moderately but significantly so, were found in Type 1 diabetes patients in all four CD4+ subsets.

Central memory, naive, regulatory and stem cell-like memory CD4+ cells were sorted by CD45RO/CCR7/CD25/CD127/CD95/CD27. The receptor was derived from a woman in her forties with type 1 diabetes. The genes are TRBV5-1 and TRBJ2-2; 7 bases match TRBD2. Sequencing was done on a sample of central memory CD4+ T cells from blood. CDR3 sequence: CASSFGRATGELFF. DNA of the CDR3: TGCGCCAGCAGCTTTGGGAGGGCCACCGGGGAGCTGTTTTTT.